This T cell receptor beta chain was captured by sequencing in a study of T-cell reconstitution after alpha-beta-depleted transplantation in children. TCRbeta library preparation incorporated unique molecular identifiers. Using its own MiXCR run on the PCR reads, TCRdb lists one record per CDR3 protein. The data show approximately 500,000 distinct CDR3 sequences, 10% to 13% seen once. Study observations and caveats: Counts and diversity of T cells one year after transplant came mostly from newly produced T cells. Several patients had high TCRbeta diversity at day 60; it came from surviving recipient T cells and thymic progenitors. Several hundred expanded graft clones reportedly supplied alpha-beta T cells about two months after transplant.

This clonotype was seen repeatedly, ten times or more. What it binds is unknown. Sequenced here: PBMCs, sampled before TCRalphabeta/CD19-depleted stem cell transplant. The TCR originated in a child younger than 10 with inherited bone marrow failure, due to receive a stem cell transplant.

CDR3 bases: TGTGCCAGCAGCTTGCTGGAGTCGGATGAGCAGTTCTTC. Encoded protein: CASSLLESDEQFF. The rearrangement uses TRBV5-4 and TRBJ2-1; D gene unclear. Germline values: CDR1 SGHNT, CDR2 YYREEE (reference sequence). V was cut by 1 base and J by 8 bases, with 10 bases left in between. CDR3 length: 13 amino acids. Full variable domain (remainder filled in from reference TRBV5-4 and TRBJ2-1): ETGVTQSPTHLIKTRGQQVTLRCSSQSGHNTVSWYQQALGQGPQFIFQYYREEENGRGNFPPRFSGLQFPNYSSELNVNALELDDSALYLCASSLLESDEQFFGPGTRLTVL.